This T cell receptor beta chain came from a study of blood T cell repertoires in COVID-19. Cohort placement rested on clinical history that participants reported themselves. Authors' processing steps: Researchers report that nucleated cell counts were estimated from reference gene primer amplification. Produced via immunoSEQ multiplex PCR; TCRdb's table is partial and in-frame only. V, J and clone size were drawn from that table, and D and trimming were deduced from the DNA. The profile shows about 160,000 clones, approximately 81% of them singletons. In germline, CDR1 is MNHEY, CDR2 SVGAGI. This CDR3 has 15 amino acids. V gave up 5 bases and J gave up 8 bases, with 21 bases separating them.

The sequence came from a woman between 50 and 59 years old who had recovered from COVID-19. Sequenced material: PBMCs or T cells enriched from blood (not recorded which). V usage is TRBV6-5 and J usage is TRBJ1-2, with D possibly TRBD1 on 6 matching bases. CDR3 DNA sequence: TGTGCCAGCAGTAGGGGGGGGGCGAGAACGGACGGCTACACCTTC. Protein: CASSRGGARTDGYTF.